This TCR beta chain was captured in a study of tumor-infiltrating lymphocytes in primary liver carcinoma. The input was around 0.5 ug total RNA; TCR beta cDNA was made from it with a constant-region primer. Construction of TCR beta libraries relied on three successive nested multiplex PCR rounds employing slightly modified ARM-PCR. Running 9 to 11 cycles apiece, the first two PCR rounds relied on TRBV1-TRBV30 forward primers together with a C-beta reverse primer. TCRdb redid the calling of the multiplex PCR reads with MiXCR, one entry per CDR3 protein. The sample yields roughly 80,000 distinct CDR3 sequences, 65% to 80% seen once. Co-extraction of RNA and DNA was performed on roughly 20-34 mg of unsorted bulk tissue. The germline V gene encodes CDR1 SGHAT and CDR2 FQDESV (reference sequence). J gave up 3 bases and V 8 bases, and 9 bases lay outside the gene matches. CDR3 size: 15 residues. This clonotype has a single count.

This clonotype originated in a man in his forties or fifties with primary liver carcinoma and hepatitis B virus infection. This chain joins TRBV11-1 and TRBJ2-3; TRBD2 aligns across 9 bases. Input material: liver tumor tissue from sampling region 1. Noted subset: tumor region T1, superior pole. CDR3 sequence: CASLGTSTQTDTQYF. The CDR3 DNA follows: TGTGCCAGCCTCGGGACTAGCACACAAACAGATACGCAGTATTTT.